Listed below are T cell receptor beta chains from one sample, sequenced in a study of beta chain features in type 1 diabetes. TCRdb's copy holds only in-frame clones and misses some; the assay was immunoSEQ multiplex PCR. In the table there are 240,000 or so clones, 11% to 15% of which are singletons. What was sequenced was naive CD4+ T cells from blood. These receptors came from a man aged 25-40 years with type 1 diabetes. CDR3s include the opening cysteine and the closing phenylalanine or tryptophan. Each record gives: D gene, V gene, J gene, clone size, CDR3 DNA, CDR3 protein. D genes are given only for firm matches. Expanded clones are given a class, and other clones once, few, many or no size at all.

TRBD1	TRBV4-1	TRBJ1-6	NA	TGCGCCAGCAGCCAGCCGGGACAGGGGGCTTTAAATTCACCCCTCCACTTT	CASSQPGQGALNSPLHF
TRBD1	TRBV15	TRBJ1-4	few	TGTGCCACCAGCAGAGACGGACAGGGGGGTGAAAAACTGTTTTTT	CATSRDGQGGEKLFF
TRBD1	TRBV19	TRBJ2-3	few	TGTGCCAGTAGTTTCGACAGGGGATACGCAGATACGCAGTATTTT	CASSFDRGYADTQYF
NA	TRBV5-6	TRBJ1-2	NA	TGTGCCAGCAGCTCCCCACCAATCAGCGATTCTAACTATGGCTACACCTTC	CASSSPPISDSNYGYTF
TRBD1	TRBV30	TRBJ1-3	few	TGTGCCGTACAGGGGGCTGGAAACACCATATATTTT	CAVQGAGNTIYF
NA	TRBV5-5	TRBJ2-5	NA	TGTGCCAGCAGCTTGGATGGGGGGAAAGAGACCCAGTACTTC	CASSLDGGKETQYF
NA	TRBV18	TRBJ1-5	few	TGTGCCAGCTCACGGGGGGTGGATCAGCCCCAGCATTTT	CASSRGVDQPQHF
NA	TRBV5-6	TRBJ1-2	few	TGTGCCAGCAGCTTAGAGGCCGGTCTGGAAACCTTC	CASSLEAGLETF
NA	TRBV5-6	TRBJ2-7	NA	TGTGCCAGCAGCCCGCCCGGGACTCGAGGTGAGGAGTACTTC	CASSPPGTRGEEYF
NA	TRBV2	TRBJ2-3	NA	TGTGCCAGCAGCACTAGTCAGCCAGATACGCAGTATTTT	CASSTSQPDTQYF
TRBD2	TRBV7-9	TRBJ2-3	few	TGTGCCAGCAGCCTAGCGGGAGCGGATACGCAGTATTTT	CASSLAGADTQYF
NA	TRBV7-9	TRBJ2-6	NA	TGTGCCAGCAGCTCCCGGGGTCTCAACTCTGGGGCCAACGTCCTGACTTTC	CASSSRGLNSGANVLTF
NA	TRBV6-5	TRBJ1-4	NA	TGTGCCAGCAGTTACTCAACAGGGACTAATGAAAAACTGTTTTTT	CASSYSTGTNEKLFF
NA	TRBV5-1	TRBJ2-2	few	TGCGCCAGCAGCCCGTCCCTGAGTTTTGGGGAGCTGTTTTTT	CASSPSLSFGELFF